This is a list of T cell receptor beta chains from one sample in a study of cytomegalovirus exposure and HLA in healthy donors. Measured with immunoSEQ multiplex PCR; TCRdb has only the in-frame clones, and not every one. The table lists some 110,000 clones, around 89% of them singletons. The sample consisted of PBMCs. These receptors all stem from a woman younger than 35 in good health and CMV-seropositive. The CDR3 runs from the conserved cysteine through the conserved F or W. Fields, in order: J gene, V gene, D gene, clone size, CDR3 DNA, CDR3 protein. D genes are given only for firm matches. Expanded clones get a size class; other rows say once, few or many, or leave the size out.

>TRBJ1-2|TRBV7-9|.|.
TGTGCCAGCAGCTCCGACAGGTTCTATGGCTACACCTTC
CASSSDRFYGYTF
>TRBJ1-2|TRBV4-3|.|.
TGCGCCAGCAGGGCTGGAACAGGTTATGATGGCTACACCTTC
CASRAGTGYDGYTF
>TRBJ1-5|TRBV7-9|.|.
TGTGCCAGCAGCTTAGACGGGTCCAATCAGCCCCAGCATTTT
CASSLDGSNQPQHF
>TRBJ1-6|TRBV6-5|.|few
TGTGCCAGCAGTTACGGGGGGGACCTAAATTCACCCCTCCACTTT
CASSYGGDLNSPLHF
>TRBJ2-1|TRBV19|TRBD1|.
TGTGCCAGTAGTATAGATCAAGGGACAGCCGACTACAATGAGCAGTTCTTC
CASSIDQGTADYNEQFF
>TRBJ2-3|TRBV2|.|.
TGTGCCAGCAGTGACCCCTCCCAAGCTTCCTTCGTCACAGATACGCAGTATTTT
CASSDPSQASFVTDTQYF
>TRBJ1-6|TRBV10-3|TRBD1|.
TGTGCCATCAGCAGACAGGGAGCCTATAATTCACCCCTCCACTTT
CAISRQGAYNSPLHF
>TRBJ1-1|TRBV10-3|.|.
TGTGCCAGCGGACAGTCGATAAACACTGAAGCTTTCTTT
CASGQSINTEAFF
>TRBJ1-2|TRBV4-1|TRBD1|.
TGCGCCAGCAGCCAAGATAGGCCGTACAGGGGTCCTCTCATCTATGGCTACACCTTC
CASSQDRPYRGPLIYGYTF
>TRBJ1-1|TRBV6-5|.|.
TGTGCCAGCAGCCCGGGCCGCGGGGACTCTCCTGAAGCTTTCTTT
CASSPGRGDSPEAFF
>TRBJ1-2|TRBV10-3|TRBD1|.
TGTGCCATCAGTGACAGCAGGGGGTCCCTAGACTATGGCTACACCTTC
CAISDSRGSLDYGYTF
>TRBJ2-7|TRBV10-3|.|.
TGTGCCATCAGTGGCGCCGCTAGAGGCCACGAGCAGTACTTC
CAISGAARGHEQYF
>TRBJ1-6|TRBV5-6|.|once
TGTGCCAGCAGCTTGCGACAGGCGTTTTATTCACCCCTCCACTTT
CASSLRQAFYSPLHF
>TRBJ1-1|TRBV15|.|.
TGTGCCACCAGCAAGGAAACAGGGTTTGGAACTGAAGCTTTCTTT
CATSKETGFGTEAFF
>TRBJ1-4|TRBV7-9|.|once
TGTGCCAGCAGCTTAGCTCAGGGAACTAATGAAAAACTGTTTTTT
CASSLAQGTNEKLFF
>TRBJ1-2|TRBV7-9|.|.
TGTGCCAGCAGCACCACAGAGAGCTATGGCTACACCTTC
CASSTTESYGYTF
>TRBJ1-5|TRBV5-5|.|.
TGTGCCAGCAGCTTGGGTGGCGCGGTACGCCTACAGCCCCAGCATTTT
CASSLGGAVRLQPQHF
>TRBJ1-3|TRBV11-2|TRBD1|.
TGTGCCAGCAGGATTGGACAGGGGGCTGGAAACACCATATATTTT
CASRIGQGAGNTIYF
>TRBJ1-3|TRBV7-8|TRBD1|.
TGTGCCAGCAGCTCGACAGGGGGTAGGAACACCATATATTTT
CASSSTGGRNTIYF
>TRBJ2-1|TRBV4-1|.|.
TGCGCCAGCAGCCAAGACACCAGCTCCTACAATGAGCAGTTCTTC
CASSQDTSSYNEQFF
>TRBJ1-2|TRBV10-3|TRBD1|.
TGTGCCATCAGTGATCCCCCAGGGGGCCTCTATGGCTACACCTTC
CAISDPPGGLYGYTF
>TRBJ1-6|TRBV5-5|.|.
TGTGCCAGCAGGATAGATTGGGGAGCTTCACCCCTCCACTTT
CASRIDWGASPLHF
>TRBJ1-1|TRBV18|TRBD1|medium-sized
TGTGCCAGCTCACCACCGTTGACAGGGATGAACACTGAAGCTTTCTTT
CASSPPLTGMNTEAFF
>TRBJ2-1|TRBV6-5|TRBD2|.
TGTGCCAGCAGCCTCCTAGCGGGGGGCTACAATGAGCAGTTCTTC
CASSLLAGGYNEQFF
>TRBJ1-4|TRBV2|TRBD1|.
TGTGCCAGCAGTGAAGCGGCTGGGACAGGGGATGAAAAACTGTTTTTT
CASSEAAGTGDEKLFF
>TRBJ2-1|TRBV27|TRBD2|.
TGTGCCAGCAGTCACCGGGGGGACCCCTCTAATGAGCAGTTCTTC
CASSHRGDPSNEQFF
>TRBJ2-7|TRBV10-1|.|.
TGCGCCAGCAGTGAGTCGATTTCGGGTAACTACGAGCAGTACTTC
CASSESISGNYEQYF